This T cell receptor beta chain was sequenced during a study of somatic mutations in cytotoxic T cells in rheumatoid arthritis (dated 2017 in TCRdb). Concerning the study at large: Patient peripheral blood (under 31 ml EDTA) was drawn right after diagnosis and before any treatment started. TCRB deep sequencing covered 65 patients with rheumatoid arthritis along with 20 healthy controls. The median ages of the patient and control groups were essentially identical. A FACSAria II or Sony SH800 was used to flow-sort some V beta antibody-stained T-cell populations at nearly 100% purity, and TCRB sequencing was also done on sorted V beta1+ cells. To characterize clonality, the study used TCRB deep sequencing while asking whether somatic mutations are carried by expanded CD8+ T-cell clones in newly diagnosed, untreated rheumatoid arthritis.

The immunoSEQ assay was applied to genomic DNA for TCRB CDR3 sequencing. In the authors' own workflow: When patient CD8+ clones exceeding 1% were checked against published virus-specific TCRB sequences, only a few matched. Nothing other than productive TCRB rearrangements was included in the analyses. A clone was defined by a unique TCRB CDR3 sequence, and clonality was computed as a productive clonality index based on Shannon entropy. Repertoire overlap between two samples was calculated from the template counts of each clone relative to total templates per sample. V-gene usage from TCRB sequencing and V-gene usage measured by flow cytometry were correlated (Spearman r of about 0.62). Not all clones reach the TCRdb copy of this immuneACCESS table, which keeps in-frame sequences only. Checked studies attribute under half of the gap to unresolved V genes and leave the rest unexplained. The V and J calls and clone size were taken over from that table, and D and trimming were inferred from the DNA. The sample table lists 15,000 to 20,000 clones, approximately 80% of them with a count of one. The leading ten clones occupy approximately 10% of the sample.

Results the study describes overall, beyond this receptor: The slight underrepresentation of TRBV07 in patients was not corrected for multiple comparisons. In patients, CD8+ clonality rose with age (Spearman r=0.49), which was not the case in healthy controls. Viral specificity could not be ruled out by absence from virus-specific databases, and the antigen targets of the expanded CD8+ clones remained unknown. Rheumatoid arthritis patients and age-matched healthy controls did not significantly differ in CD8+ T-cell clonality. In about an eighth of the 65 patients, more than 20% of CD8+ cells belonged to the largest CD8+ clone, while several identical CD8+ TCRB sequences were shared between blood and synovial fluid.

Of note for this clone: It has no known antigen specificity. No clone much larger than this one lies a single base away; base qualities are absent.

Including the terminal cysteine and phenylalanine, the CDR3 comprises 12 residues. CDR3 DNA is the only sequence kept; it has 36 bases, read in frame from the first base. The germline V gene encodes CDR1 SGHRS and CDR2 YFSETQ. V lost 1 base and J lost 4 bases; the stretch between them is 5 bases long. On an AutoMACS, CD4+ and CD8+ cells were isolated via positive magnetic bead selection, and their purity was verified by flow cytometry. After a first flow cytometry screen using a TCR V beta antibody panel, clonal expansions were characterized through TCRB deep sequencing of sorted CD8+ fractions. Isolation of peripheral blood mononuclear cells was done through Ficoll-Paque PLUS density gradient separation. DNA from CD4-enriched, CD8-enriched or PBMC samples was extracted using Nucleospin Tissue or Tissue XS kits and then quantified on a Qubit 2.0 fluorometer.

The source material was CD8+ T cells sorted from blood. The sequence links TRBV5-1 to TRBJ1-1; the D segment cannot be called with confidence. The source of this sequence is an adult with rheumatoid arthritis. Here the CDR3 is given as CASSLLGTEAFF. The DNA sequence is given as TGCGCCAGCAGCTTGTTGGGCACTGAAGCTTTCTTT.